The 31 T cell receptor beta chains listed next were all sequenced from one sample in a study of cytomegalovirus exposure and HLA in healthy donors. In the PCR, 60 Vbeta and 13 Jbeta primers were used. Generated by immunoSEQ multiplex PCR, the TCRdb table keeps only in-frame clones and is missing some. The sample's table shows tens of thousands of clones. Sequencing used PBMCs. All receptors derive from a middle-aged woman in good health and CMV-seronegative.

This chain joins TRBV9 and TRBJ2-2; perhaps TRBD2 as D (6 bases). Germline CDR1 and CDR2: SGDLS and YYNGEE. Trimming left V 0 bases short and J 7 bases short, with 16 bases between. The CDR3 runs 16 residues. The CDR3 loop reads CASSVEGLPGGGELFF. CDR3 bases: TGTGCCAGCAGCGTAGAGGGACTTCCCGGTGGCGGGGAGCTGTTTTTT.

The CDR3 sequence is CAISADRDYGYTF. The CDR3 nucleotides are TGTGCCATCAGTGCAGACAGGGACTATGGCTACACCTTC. The chain carries TRBV10-3 and TRBJ1-2; 7 bases align to TRBD1. The CDR3 has 13 amino acids. The germline gives CDR1 ENHRY, CDR2 SYGVKD. The ends lost 4 bases at V and 3 bases at J; junction bases unmatched: 2.

The chain uses TRBV5-6 and TRBJ2-7, with D tentatively TRBD1 (5 bases). This CDR3 is 14 amino acids long. The V gene's germline CDR1 is SGHDT and CDR2 YYEEEE. The V gene lost 5 bases and the J gene lost 5 bases, with 17 bases spanning the gap. The CDR3 nucleotides are TGTGCCAGCAGTTTCACTCAGGGCTGGGACGAGCAGTACTTC. As protein: CASSFTQGWDEQYF.

The CDR3 protein is CASSLLAGGGTDTQYF. In DNA, the CDR3 is TGTGCCAGCAGCTTGTTAGCGGGAGGAGGCACAGATACGCAGTATTTT. The chain joins TRBV7-2 to TRBJ2-3; 10 bases line up with TRBD2. With V trimmed by 3 bases and J by 1 base, 4 bases remained unmatched. The CDR3 is made up of 16 amino acids. The germline CDR1 and CDR2 sequences are SGHTA and FQGNSA.

This chain uses TRBV30 with TRBJ1-4, with TRBD1 identical over 8 bases. CDR3 length: 12 residues. Per germline, CDR1 GTSNPN and CDR2 SVGIG (reference sequence). Trimming at V came to 5 bases and at J to 5 bases, leaving 1 base not matched to a gene. The CDR3 reads CAWGDRNEKLFF. In nucleotides, the CDR3 is TGTGCCTGGGGGGACAGGAATGAAAAACTGTTTTTT.

V and J are TRBV19 and TRBJ2-5; no clear D. From germline, CDR1 is LNHDA and CDR2 SQIVND (reference sequence). V gave up 2 bases and J gave up 5 bases, with 12 bases separating them. This CDR3 region has 14 residues. The CDR3 DNA follows: TGTGCCAGTAGTATAAGTATCTCCGGGGAGACCCAGTACTTC. The encoded protein is CASSISISGETQYF. The complete variable domain, with remaining parts taken from reference TRBV19 and TRBJ2-5, reads DGGITQSPKYLFRKEGQNVTLSCEQNLNHDAMYWYRQDPGQGLRLIYYSQIVNDFQKGDIAEGYSVSREKKESFPLTVTSAQKNPTAFYLCASSISISGETQYFGPGTRLLVL.

The rearrangement links TRBV12-5 to TRBJ2-7, with D hard to call. V shed 6 bases and J shed 2 bases, with 17 bases lying between them. The CDR3 spans 15 residues. CDR1 is LGHNT, CDR2 FRNRAP, per germline. This CDR3 reads CASGPPPGITYEQYF. The DNA of the CDR3 is TGTGCTAGTGGCCCGCCCCCCGGTATCACCTACGAGCAGTACTTC.

CDR3 DNA: TGTGCCAGTAGTTCAACAGGGCCTAATCAGCCCCAGCATTTT. Its translation: CASSSTGPNQPQHF. This chain uses TRBV19 with TRBJ1-5; D may be TRBD1 (6 bases). Germline V CDR1 and CDR2: LNHDA, SQIVND (reference sequence). The CDR3 has 14 residues. Trimming pared 5 bases from V and 4 bases from J, leaving 12 bases between.

V usage is TRBV5-3 and J usage is TRBJ1-2, with D hard to call. TRBV5-3 is given ORF status, its function remaining uncertain. V gave up 3 bases and J gave up 4 bases, with 7 bases separating them. This CDR3 contains 12 residues. The CDR3 DNA sequence: TGTGCCAGAAGCTCCTATCCCTATGGCTACACCTTC. Amino acid sequence: CARSSYPYGYTF.

The V and J genes are TRBV19 and TRBJ2-2, with 7 positions matching TRBD1. The CDR3 has 14 amino acids. CDR1 is LNHDA, CDR2 SQIVND, per germline (reference sequence). V was clipped by 6 bases and J by 8 bases; unmatched bases: 9. The CDR3 DNA is TGTGCCAGTAGAGTGGCAGGGGGTTCGGGGGAGCTGTTTTTT. It yields the protein CASRVAGGSGELFF.

The chain is built from TRBV28 and TRBJ2-3; D may be TRBD2 (6 bases). Germline CDR1 and CDR2: MDHEN and SYDVKM. V lost 5 bases and J lost 0, with 12 bases in between. The CDR3 is 15 residues long. The CDR3 loop is CASSTGDPSTDTQYF. CDR3 bases: TGTGCCAGCAGTACGGGGGATCCGAGCACAGATACGCAGTATTTT.

The chain combines TRBV6-5 with TRBJ1-1; TRBD1 agrees at 7 bases. The CDR3 spans 14 residues. V lost 2 bases, J lost 1 base, and 1 base stayed unmatched. Germline V CDR1 and CDR2: MNHEY, SVGAGI. DNA of the CDR3: TGTGCCAGCAGTTACGACAGGGAGAACACTGAAGCTTTCTTT. It specifies CASSYDRENTEAFF.

The chain combines TRBV4-2 with TRBJ2-2; 7 positions agree with TRBD1. Germline V gene data show CDR1 as LGHNA and CDR2 as YNFKEQ. CDR3 length: 16 residues. V shed 0 bases, J shed 7 bases, and the junction held 8 bases outside the gene matches. CDR3 bases: TGTGCCAGCAGCCAAGATTCGGGACAGTCTGTCGGGGAGCTGTTTTTT. Its protein is CASSQDSGQSVGELFF.

The chain carries TRBV7-9 and TRBJ1-4; tentative D call: TRBD1 (5 bases). Trimming cost V 8 bases and J 4 bases, with 14 bases left between them. The CDR3 contains 14 residues. Germline V CDR1 and CDR2: SEHNR, FQNEAQ (reference sequence). CDR3 sequence (DNA): TGTGCCAGCGGATTGGAAAGGGGTAATGAAAAACTGTTTTTT. It translates to CASGLERGNEKLFF.

The chain employs TRBV18 and TRBJ2-2; 10 bases are a match to TRBD2. The length of the CDR3 is 16 residues. Germline loops: CDR1 KGHSH, CDR2 LQKENI. With V trimmed by 4 bases and J by 0 bases, 2 bases remained unmatched. This CDR3 is CASSLGLAANTGELFF. The CDR3 bases are TGTGCCAGCTCACTAGGACTAGCGGCGAACACCGGGGAGCTGTTTTTT.

As to this clone: At one end the junction does not follow the germline gene, possibly because of a read error. The chain joins TRBV5-6 to TRBJ2-1; D is perhaps TRBD1 (6 bases). Germline CDR1 is SGHDT and CDR2 is YYEEEE. This CDR3 contains 15 residues. DNA of the CDR3: TGTGCCAGCAGCTTGGGGCCCAGGGGTGGGAATGGGCAGTTCTTC. It is translated as CASSLGPRGGNGQFF. Full variable domain (remainder filled in from reference TRBV5-6 and TRBJ2-1): DAGVTQSPTHLIKTRGQQVTLRCSPKSGHDTVSWYQQALGQGPQFIFQYYEEEERQRGNFPDRFSGHQFPNYSSELNVNALLLGDSALYLCASSLGPRGGNGQFFGPGTRLTVL.

The chain is built from TRBV28 and TRBJ1-5, with D unresolved. CDR1 is MDHEN, CDR2 SYDVKM, per germline. V dropped 7 bases and J dropped 9 bases, with 19 bases sitting between them. There are 14 residues in the CDR3. CDR3 DNA sequence: TGTGCCAGCAATTGGGGTGATGGAGGGCGGCCCCAGCATTTT. Translation: CASNWGDGGRPQHF. The entire variable domain, with the rest obtained from reference TRBV28 and TRBJ1-5, is as follows: DVKVTQSSRYLVKRTGEKVFLECVQDMDHENMFWYRQDPGLGLRLIYFSYDVKMKEKGDIPEGYSVSREKKERFSLILESASTNQTSMYLCASNWGDGGRPQHFGDGTRLSIL.

The chain links TRBV18 to TRBJ2-7, with 13 bases lining up with TRBD2. Germline V lookup: CDR1 KGHSH, CDR2 LQKENI. The CDR3 covers 15 residues. Unmatched junction bases numbered 5, after V lost 4 bases and J lost 5 bases. The CDR3 here is CASSQGTSGENEQYF. CDR3 nucleotide sequence: TGTGCCAGCTCACAGGGGACTAGCGGGGAGAACGAGCAGTACTTC.

The chain has TRBV6-1 and TRBJ1-2; D is unresolved. This CDR3 comprises 13 residues. V lost 2 bases to trimming and J lost 5 bases, with 9 bases between them. CDR1 and CDR2 from the germline V gene are MNHNS and SASEGT. The CDR3 DNA follows: TGTGCCAGCAGTGAACAGATATTATATGGCTACACCTTC. This sequence encodes CASSEQILYGYTF.

The rearrangement uses TRBV30 and TRBJ1-5; D gene unclear. The V end lost 1 base, the J end lost 0 bases, and 7 bases lay between the germline ends. Per germline, CDR1 GTSNPN and CDR2 SVGIG (reference sequence). This CDR3 has 14 residues. CDR3 DNA: TGTGCCTGGAGTGCAACAGCTAGCAATCAGCCCCAGCATTTT. As protein: CAWSATASNQPQHF.

The CDR3 bases are TGTGCCAGCAGTCCTACTAGCGGGCCTTACAATGAGCAGTTCTTC. Its translation is CASSPTSGPYNEQFF. V gene TRBV7-3 combines with J gene TRBJ2-1, with TRBD2 matching 9 bases. Looked up from germline, CDR1 is SGHTA and CDR2 is FQGTGA. The trim removed 6 bases at V and 4 bases at J, leaving 7 bases unmatched. The CDR3 has 15 amino acids.

The chain couples TRBV28 to TRBJ1-5, with TRBD1 as a possible D gene (5 bases). The CDR3 has 13 residues. The ends were cut back, 6 bases at V and 5 bases at J, with 11 bases in the middle. Germline assignment: CDR1 MDHEN and CDR2 SYDVKM. CDR3 region: CASRPGGDQPQHF. DNA of the CDR3: TGTGCCAGCAGACCAGGAGGGGATCAGCCCCAGCATTTT.

The chain joins TRBV13 to TRBJ2-7, with 9 bases lining up with TRBD2. CDR1 is PRHDT and CDR2 is FYEKMQ in the germline V gene (reference sequence). The V gene end was trimmed by 0 bases and the J gene end by 6 bases; junction bases not matched to a gene: 6. The CDR3 length is 15 residues. The chain's CDR3 is CASSLGISGGSEQYF. The CDR3 bases are TGTGCCAGCAGCTTAGGAATTAGCGGGGGCTCCGAGCAGTACTTC.

CDR3 bases: TGTGCCAGCAGCTTCCAGCATGGCGGTAACTATGGCTACACCTTC. As protein: CASSFQHGGNYGYTF. This chain joins TRBV7-9 and TRBJ1-2; D gene ambiguous. Per germline, CDR1 SEHNR and CDR2 FQNEAQ (reference sequence). This CDR3 comprises 15 residues. The V and J ends lost 3 bases and 1 base respectively, with 12 bases between them.

The V gene is TRBV4-2, the J gene TRBJ1-4, with TRBD1 as a possible D gene (6 bases). Trimming removed 0 bases at V and 3 bases at J, with 14 bases between. The CDR3 loop spans 17 amino acids. Germline lookup yields CDR1 LGHNA and CDR2 YNFKEQ. In DNA form, the CDR3 reads TGTGCCAGCAGCCAAGAGGCAGGGGCGCGGGCTAATGAAAAACTGTTTTTT. It is translated as CASSQEAGARANEKLFF.

The chain joins TRBV28 to TRBJ2-7; 7 bases are shared with TRBD1. Germline V gene data show CDR1 as MDHEN and CDR2 as SYDVKM. There are 15 residues in the CDR3. V trimming: 4 bases; J trimming: 0 bases; junction bases outside the gene matches: 6. CDR3 residues: CASSYHRGSSYEQYF. CDR3 nucleotides: TGTGCCAGCAGTTACCACAGGGGTAGCTCCTACGAGCAGTACTTC.

The chain has TRBV20-1 and TRBJ2-5, with 8 nucleotides matching TRBD2. This CDR3 has 11 amino acids. Germline CDR1 DFQATT, CDR2 SNEGSKA (reference sequence). The junction had 3 bases not matched to a gene; V was cut back by 5 bases and J by 7 bases. The chain's CDR3 is CSAGAGGTQYF. CDR3 in DNA: TGCAGTGCTGGCGCGGGGGGGACCCAGTACTTC.

V usage is TRBV2 and J usage is TRBJ1-6, with 9 bases lining up with TRBD1. The V and J ends lost 6 bases and 10 bases, in that order; junction bases with no gene match: 13. From germline, CDR1 is SNHLY and CDR2 FYNNEI. The CDR3 runs to 16 residues. CDR3 in amino acids: CASRGTGPVLRSPLHF. CDR3 sequence (DNA): TGTGCCAGCAGGGGGACAGGGCCGGTTCTTCGATCACCCCTCCACTTT.

V and J are TRBV30 and TRBJ1-5; possible D gene TRBD1, 6 bases. The germline V gene has CDR1 GTSNPN and CDR2 SVGIG (reference sequence). Trimming cost V 5 bases and J 3 bases, with 11 bases left between them. CDR3 length equals 13 residues. The DNA for the CDR3 is TGTGCCTGGGCCACAGGGAACAATCAGCCCCAGCATTTT. Protein: CAWATGNNQPQHF.

This sequence joins TRBV28 and TRBJ1-1, with TRBD1 identical over 8 bases. The CDR3 covers 14 residues. V lost 6 bases to trimming and J lost 6 bases; unmatched junction nucleotides: 9. CDR1 and CDR2 (germline): MDHEN, SYDVKM. Here the CDR3 DNA reads TGTGCCAGCAGCCGAAGACAGGGGTCGGCTGAAGCTTTCTTT. It codes for CASSRRQGSAEAFF. Filled out from reference TRBV28 and TRBJ1-1, the complete variable domain reads DVKVTQSSRYLVKRTGEKVFLECVQDMDHENMFWYRQDPGLGLRLIYFSYDVKMKEKGDIPEGYSVSREKKERFSLILESASTNQTSMYLCASSRRQGSAEAFFGQGTRLTVV.

By frequency, this clone is medium-sized. V is TRBV5-5 and J is TRBJ2-1; tentatively, D is TRBD2 (6 bases). V was cut by 2 bases and J by 9 bases, with 12 bases left in between. The CDR3 consists of 13 residues. Germline V lookup: CDR1 SGHKS, CDR2 YYEKEE (reference sequence). The CDR3 loop reads CASSLSGVREQFF. In DNA form, the CDR3 reads TGTGCCAGCAGCTTATCGGGGGTTCGTGAGCAGTTCTTC.